A single sample is the source of the 14 T cell receptor beta chains below, sequenced in a study of Graves' ophthalmopathy and Graves' hyperthyroidism. Amplification of TCR beta CDR3 regions used RNA transcripts. A first-round RT-PCR used HTBI primers, followed by a second-round multiplex PCR. MiXCR was run by TCRdb on the multiplex PCR reads, yielding one entry per CDR3 protein. This sample has around 470,000 distinct CDR3 sequences, with approximately 15% found just once. Material: blood. Receptors originate from a woman aged 25 to 39 with Graves' ophthalmopathy.

The V call is TRBV6-2 or TRBV6-3, the J call TRBJ1-1, with a tentative D call TRBD1 (5 bases). This CDR3 comprises 17 residues. The V end lost 0 bases, the J end lost 3 bases, and 17 bases lay between the germline ends. Germline assignment: CDR1 MNHEY and CDR2 SVGEGT. The CDR3 bases are TGTGCCAGCAGTTACTCGAGGAGAGCAGGGAGAGACACTGAAGCTTTCTTT. As protein: CASSYSRRAGRDTEAFF.

This clonotype was counted between two and nine times. This rearrangement joins TRBV7-8 to TRBJ2-5; TRBD1 aligns across 11 bases. Germline V gene data show CDR1 as SGHVS and CDR2 as FQNEAQ. Trimming cost V 5 bases and J 4 bases; bases outside gene matches: 6. The CDR3 consists of 15 residues. The CDR3 is CASSIRDRGGETQYF. CDR3 nucleotide sequence: TGTGCCAGCAGCATCCGGGACAGGGGGGGAGAGACCCAGTACTTC.

In this sample, this clonotype turned up many times. The chain employs TRBV11-2 and TRBJ1-1, with 9 bases that match TRBD1. Germline values: CDR1 SGHAT, CDR2 FQNNGV. The CDR3 extends over 17 amino acids. J gave up 0 bases and V 2 bases, and 7 bases lay outside the gene matches. CDR3 region: CASSLHPRQGVNTEAFF. In nucleotides, the CDR3 is TGTGCCAGCAGCTTACACCCCCGACAGGGGGTGAACACTGAAGCTTTCTTT.

This clonotype was found many times. The chain uses TRBV20-1 and TRBJ1-3; D is undetermined. V lost 3 bases and J lost 0, with 12 bases in between. Germline CDR1 and CDR2: DFQATT and SNEGSKA (reference sequence). The CDR3 has 15 amino acids. The chain's CDR3 is CSASRTANSGNTIYF. In DNA form, the CDR3 reads TGCAGTGCTAGTAGGACTGCCAACTCTGGAAACACCATATATTTT.

In its sample, this clonotype was seen many times. The J gene is TRBJ1-2, the V gene TRBV28; a weak D match, TRBD1 (5 bases). The germline V and J ends were trimmed by 2 bases and 1 base, with 8 bases remaining between them. CDR1 and CDR2 (germline): MDHEN, SYDVKM. The CDR3 extends over 14 amino acids. The CDR3, as DNA: TGTGCCAGCAGTTTAGCAGGGAGTAACTATGGCTACACCTTC. Encoded protein: CASSLAGSNYGYTF.

This clonotype was picked up many times. The chain has TRBV12-3 or TRBV12-4 and TRBJ2-7; 12 positions match TRBD2. The V gene end was trimmed by 6 bases and the J gene end by 4 bases; junction bases not matched to a gene: 10. CDR3 length equals 16 residues. CDR3: CASSPRATSGSYEQYF. The CDR3 DNA is TGTGCCAGCAGCCCCCGGGCGACTAGCGGGAGTTACGAGCAGTACTTC.

This clonotype was observed a few times. The V and J genes are TRBV20-1 and TRBJ2-7; 9 positions match TRBD1. J was trimmed by 6 bases and V by 8 bases; bases with no gene match: 11. The CDR3 runs to 13 residues. Per the germline V gene, CDR1 is DFQATT and CDR2 is SNEGSKA (reference sequence). CDR3 DNA: TGCAGTCCACCCGGGGACAGGGCCCCCGAGCAGTACTTC. Amino acid sequence: CSPPGDRAPEQYF.

For this clonotype: Being one base from a much bigger clone, this may be a read error. The final CDR3 position lacks the conserved phenylalanine or tryptophan, pointing to a likely read error. The gene calls are TRBV12-3 or TRBV12-4 and TRBJ1-6, with D perhaps matching TRBD1 (5 bases). V lost 8 bases and J 5 bases, leaving 10 bases between the germline ends. The CDR3 covers 13 residues. CDR3 in amino acids: CASSGGDNSPLHL. CDR3 DNA sequence: TGTGCCAGCTCCGGGGGGGATAATTCACCCCTCCACCTT.

There are a few counts of this clonotype. The rearrangement joins TRBV10-2 to TRBJ2-5, with D perhaps TRBD2 (5 bases). Trimming took off 6 bases at V and 2 bases at J, with 10 bases between the two ends. The CDR3 covers 13 residues. CDR1 is WSHSY and CDR2 is SAAADI in the germline V gene. CDR3 nucleotides: TGCGCCAGCAGGAAGGACTTGCAAGAGACCCAGTACTTC. It specifies CASRKDLQETQYF.

This clonotype was recorded many times. The chain carries TRBV27 and TRBJ1-1; D call uncertain. The CDR3 covers 13 residues. The ends were cut back, 2 bases at V and 8 bases at J, with 12 bases in the middle. CDR1 is MNHEY and CDR2 is SMNVEV in the germline V gene (reference sequence). CDR3 protein: CASSLAGMGEAFF. CDR3 DNA sequence: TGTGCCAGCAGTTTAGCGGGGATGGGGGAAGCTTTCTTT.

At least ten counts were recorded for this clonotype. The V and J genes are TRBV2 and TRBJ1-1; no clear D gene. The V end was cut by 2 bases, the J end by 7 bases, with 11 bases between. CDR1 SNHLY and CDR2 FYNNEI come from the germline V gene. This CDR3 comprises 13 residues. CDR3 in DNA: TGTGCCAGCAGTGAATGGCCAGGCGATGAAGCTTTCTTT. Encoded protein: CASSEWPGDEAFF.

The V and J genes are TRBV12-3 or TRBV12-4 and TRBJ2-7; the D gene could be TRBD1 or TRBD2 (5 bases each). Deletions cut 8 bases from V and 2 bases from J, with 19 bases between. CDR3 length equals 15 residues. This CDR3 is CASSLRDGVTYEQYF. CDR3 sequence (DNA): TGTGCCAGCTCACTCCGGGACGGAGTCACCTACGAGCAGTACTTC.

This clonotype occurred many times. This chain joins TRBV12-3 or TRBV12-4 and TRBJ2-2; 7 nucleotides agree with TRBD1. V lost 2 bases, J lost 1 base, and 1 base stayed unmatched. The CDR3 consists of 15 residues. The CDR3 loop reads CASSLRQGNTGELFF. The DNA for the CDR3 is TGTGCCAGCAGTTTAAGACAGGGGAACACCGGGGAGCTGTTTTTT.

For the CDR3, the DNA is TGTGCCAGCAGTTACTCAAGGACCGAGCAGTACTTC. This encodes CASSYSRTEQYF. The chain carries TRBV6-5 and TRBJ2-7; D is unresolved. CDR1 and CDR2 from the germline V gene are MNHEY and SVGAGI. V was clipped by 0 bases and J by 6 bases, with 6 bases between them. The CDR3 length is 12 residues.